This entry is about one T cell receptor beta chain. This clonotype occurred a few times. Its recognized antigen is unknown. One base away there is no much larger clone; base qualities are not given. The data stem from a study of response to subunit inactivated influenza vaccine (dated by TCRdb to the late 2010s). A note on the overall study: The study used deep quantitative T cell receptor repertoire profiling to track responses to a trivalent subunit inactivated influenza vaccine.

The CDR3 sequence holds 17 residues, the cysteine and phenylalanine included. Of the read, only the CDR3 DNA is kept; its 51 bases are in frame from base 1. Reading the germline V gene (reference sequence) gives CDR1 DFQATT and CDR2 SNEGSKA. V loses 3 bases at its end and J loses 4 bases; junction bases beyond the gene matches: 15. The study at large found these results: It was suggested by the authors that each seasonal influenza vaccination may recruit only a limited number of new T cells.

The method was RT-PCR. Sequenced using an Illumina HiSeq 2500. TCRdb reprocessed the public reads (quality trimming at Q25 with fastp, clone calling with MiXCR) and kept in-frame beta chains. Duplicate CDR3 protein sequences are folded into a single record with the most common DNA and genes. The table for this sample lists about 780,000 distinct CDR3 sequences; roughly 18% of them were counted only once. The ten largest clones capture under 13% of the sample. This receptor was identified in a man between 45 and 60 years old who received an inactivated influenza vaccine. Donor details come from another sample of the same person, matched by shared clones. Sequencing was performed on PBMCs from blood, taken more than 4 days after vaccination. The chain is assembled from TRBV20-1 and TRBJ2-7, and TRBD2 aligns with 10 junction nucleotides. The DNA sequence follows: TGCAGTGCTAGGACCAGCGGGAGGGGTCGAGTGGGTTACGAGCAGTACTTC. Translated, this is CSARTSGRGRVGYEQYF.